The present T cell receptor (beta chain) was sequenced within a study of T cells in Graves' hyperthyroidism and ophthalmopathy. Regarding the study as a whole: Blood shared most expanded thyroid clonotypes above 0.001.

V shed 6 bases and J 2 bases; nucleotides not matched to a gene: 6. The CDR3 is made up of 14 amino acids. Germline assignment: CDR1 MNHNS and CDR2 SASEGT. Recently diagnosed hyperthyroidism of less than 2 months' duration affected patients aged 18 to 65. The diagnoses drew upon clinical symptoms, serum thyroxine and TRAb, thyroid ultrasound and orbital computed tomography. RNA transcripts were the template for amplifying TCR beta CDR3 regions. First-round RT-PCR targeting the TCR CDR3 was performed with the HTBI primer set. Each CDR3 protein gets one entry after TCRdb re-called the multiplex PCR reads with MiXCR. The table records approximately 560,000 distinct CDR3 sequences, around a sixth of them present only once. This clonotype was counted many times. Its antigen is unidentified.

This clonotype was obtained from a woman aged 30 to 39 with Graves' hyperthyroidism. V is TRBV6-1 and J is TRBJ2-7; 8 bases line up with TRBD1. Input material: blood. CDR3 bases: TGTGCCAGCAGACGATGGGACAGGACCTACGAGCAGTACTTC. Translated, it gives CASRRWDRTYEQYF.